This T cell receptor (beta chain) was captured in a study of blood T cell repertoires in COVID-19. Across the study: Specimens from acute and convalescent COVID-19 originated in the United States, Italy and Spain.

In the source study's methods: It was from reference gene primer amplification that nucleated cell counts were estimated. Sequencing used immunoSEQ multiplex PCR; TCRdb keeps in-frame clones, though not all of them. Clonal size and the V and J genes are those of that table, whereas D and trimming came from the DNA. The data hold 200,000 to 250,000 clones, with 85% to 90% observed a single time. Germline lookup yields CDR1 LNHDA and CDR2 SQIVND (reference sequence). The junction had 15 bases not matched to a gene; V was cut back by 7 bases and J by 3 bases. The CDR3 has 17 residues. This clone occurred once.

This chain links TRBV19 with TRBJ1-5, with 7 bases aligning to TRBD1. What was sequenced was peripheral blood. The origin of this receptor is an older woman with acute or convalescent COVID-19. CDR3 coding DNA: TGTGCCAGTAATGAGATACAGGGGAAGGGATTCAATCAGCCCCAGCATTTT. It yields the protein CASNEIQGKGFNQPQHF.